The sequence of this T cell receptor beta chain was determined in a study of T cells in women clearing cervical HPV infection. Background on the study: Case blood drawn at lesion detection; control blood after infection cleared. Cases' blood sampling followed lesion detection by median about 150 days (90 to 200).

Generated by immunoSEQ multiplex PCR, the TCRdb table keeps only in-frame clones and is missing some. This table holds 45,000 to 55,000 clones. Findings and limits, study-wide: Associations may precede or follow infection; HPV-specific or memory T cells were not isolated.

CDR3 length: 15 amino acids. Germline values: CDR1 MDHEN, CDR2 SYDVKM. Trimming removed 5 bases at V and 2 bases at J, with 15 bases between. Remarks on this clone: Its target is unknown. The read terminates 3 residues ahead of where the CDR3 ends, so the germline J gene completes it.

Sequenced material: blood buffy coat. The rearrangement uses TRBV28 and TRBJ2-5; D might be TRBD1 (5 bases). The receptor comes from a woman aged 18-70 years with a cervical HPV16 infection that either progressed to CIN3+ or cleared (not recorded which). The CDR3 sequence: CASSEHQGRQETQYF. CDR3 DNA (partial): TGTGCCAGCAGTGAACATCAGGGCCGGCAAGAGACC. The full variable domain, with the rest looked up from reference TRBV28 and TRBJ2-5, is DVKVTQSSRYLVKRTGEKVFLECVQDMDHENMFWYRQDPGLGLRLIYFSYDVKMKEKGDIPEGYSVSREKKERFSLILESASTNQTSMYLCASSEHQGRQETQYFGPGTRLLVL.